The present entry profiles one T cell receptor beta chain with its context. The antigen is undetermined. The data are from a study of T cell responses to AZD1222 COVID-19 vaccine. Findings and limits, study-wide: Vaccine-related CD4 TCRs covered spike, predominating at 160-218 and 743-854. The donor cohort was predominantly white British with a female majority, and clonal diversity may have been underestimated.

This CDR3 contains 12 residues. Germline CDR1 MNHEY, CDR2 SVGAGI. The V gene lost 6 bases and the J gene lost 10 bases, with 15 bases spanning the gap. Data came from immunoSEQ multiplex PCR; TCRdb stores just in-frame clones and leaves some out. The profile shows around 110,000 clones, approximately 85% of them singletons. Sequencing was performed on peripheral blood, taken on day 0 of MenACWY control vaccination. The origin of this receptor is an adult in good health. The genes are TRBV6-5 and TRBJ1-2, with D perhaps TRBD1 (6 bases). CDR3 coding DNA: TGTGCCAGCAGGACAGGAGCTCTCCTCTACACCTTC. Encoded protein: CASRTGALLYTF.